A selection of T cell receptor beta chains follows, all from one sample in a study of graft-versus-host responses after intestinal transplantation. Libraries were prepared by immunoSEQ multiplex PCR; TCRdb keeps only in-frame clonotypes and omits some of them. The table records about 18,000 clones, almost 85% of them present only once. The sample here was PBMCs, taken 14 days after transplant. These receptors all come from a human patient who received an intestinal transplant, so some T cells may come from the graft donor. The conserved cysteine and the conserved F or W are not part of the CDR3 here.

V gene	CDR3 length	CDR3 protein
TRBV10-3	9	AISSGVGYT
TRBV10-3	11	AITGEMNTEAF
TRBV7-9	14	ASSTTSGRSYNEQF
TRBV4-2	13	ASSQEIGGNQPQH
TRBV7-2	13	ASSLTSGTTGELF
TRBV27	12	ASSSGPLDYEQY
TRBV29-1	12	SGGGGRGGTEAF
TRBV2	11	ASAGDTPYEQY
TRBV7-9	12	ASSLAGAYNEQF
TRBV9	14	ASSVDSWGGYNEQF
TRBV7-9	14	ASSLVTGESSYEQY
TRBV19	15	ASSITTLVGSYNEQF
TRBV5-1	18	ASSLSPLQISDTLAYEQY
TRBV6-5	10	ASSYGVYGYT
TRBV19	14	ASSEPGLAPQETQY
TRBV5-3	14	ARSLVVRGLQETQY
TRBV28	8	ATRQGVTF
TRBV5-6	10	ASSRVNTEAF